This T cell receptor beta chain was retrieved from a study of tumor-infiltrating lymphocytes in primary liver carcinoma. The table lists this clonotype with a few counts. Trimming took 5 bases from V and 7 from J, leaving 20 bases between them. CDR1 and CDR2 (germline): SGHAT, FQNNGV. CDR3 size: 16 residues. Reverse transcription of about 0.5 ug total RNA with a constant-region primer produced TCR beta cDNA. The TCR beta library was amplified through three nested multiplex PCR rounds in a modified ARM-PCR procedure. The two initial PCR rounds, roughly 10 cycles each, used TRBV1-TRBV30 forward and C-beta reverse primers. TCRdb re-called the multiplex PCR reads through MiXCR, storing one row per CDR3 protein. In the table there are approximately 300,000 distinct CDR3 sequences, about 62% of which are singletons. In addition to blood RNA drawn from unsorted whole blood, germline DNA was extracted.

The chain is built from TRBV11-2 and TRBJ1-4; maybe TRBD1 (5 bases). The TCR originated in a man aged 35 to 55 with primary liver carcinoma and hepatitis B virus infection. Sequencing was done on a sample of peripheral blood. CDR3 sequence: CASSDRQTYGIEKLFF. DNA of the CDR3: TGTGCCAGCAGCGATAGACAGACGTATGGAATTGAAAAACTGTTTTTT. The complete variable domain, with remaining parts taken from reference TRBV11-2 and TRBJ1-4, reads EAGVAQSPRYKIIEKRQSVAFWCNPISGHATLYWYQQILGQGPKLLIQFQNNGVVDDSQLPKDRFSAERLKGVDSTLKIQPAKLEDSAVYLCASSDRQTYGIEKLFFGSGTQLSVL.